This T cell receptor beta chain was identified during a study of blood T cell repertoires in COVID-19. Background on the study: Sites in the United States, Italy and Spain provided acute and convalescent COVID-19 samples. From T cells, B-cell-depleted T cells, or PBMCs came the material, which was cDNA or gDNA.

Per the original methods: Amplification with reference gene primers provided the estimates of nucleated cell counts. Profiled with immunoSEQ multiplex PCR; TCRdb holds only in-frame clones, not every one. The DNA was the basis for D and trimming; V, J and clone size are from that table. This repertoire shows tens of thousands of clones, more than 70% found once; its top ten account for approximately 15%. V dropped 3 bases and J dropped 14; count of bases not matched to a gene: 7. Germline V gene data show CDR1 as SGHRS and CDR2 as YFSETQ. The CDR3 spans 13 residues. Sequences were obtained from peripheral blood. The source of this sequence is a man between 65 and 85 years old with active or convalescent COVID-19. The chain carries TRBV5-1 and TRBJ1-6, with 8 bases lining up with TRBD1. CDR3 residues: CASSSQGAESLHF. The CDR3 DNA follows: TGCGCCAGCAGCTCGCAGGGGGCAGAATCCCTCCACTTT.